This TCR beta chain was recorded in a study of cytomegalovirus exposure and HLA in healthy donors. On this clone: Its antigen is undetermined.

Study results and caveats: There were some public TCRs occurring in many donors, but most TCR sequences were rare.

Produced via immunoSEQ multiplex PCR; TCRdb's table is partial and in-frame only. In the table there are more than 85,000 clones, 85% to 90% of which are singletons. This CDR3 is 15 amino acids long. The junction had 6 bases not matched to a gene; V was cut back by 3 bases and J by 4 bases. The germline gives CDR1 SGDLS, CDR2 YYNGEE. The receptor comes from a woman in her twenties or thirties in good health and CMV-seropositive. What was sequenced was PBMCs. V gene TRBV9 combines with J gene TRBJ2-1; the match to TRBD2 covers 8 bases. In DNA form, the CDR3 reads TGTGCCAGCAGCGAGAGCGGGAGCTGGTACAATGAGCAGTTCTTC. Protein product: CASSESGSWYNEQFF.